The rows below give T cell receptor beta chains drawn from one sample of a study of technical replicates of blood from a handful of donors. Clones were sequenced by immunoSEQ multiplex PCR, and TCRdb holds only the in-frame ones, with some missing. The table lists over 75,000 clones, around 97% of them singletons. The sample consisted of T cells isolated from PBMCs. The origin of the receptors is a human donor in good health. Each CDR3 is given with its conserved first and last residue. A D gene is named only where the DNA matches it firmly. Rows may omit the clone size; those that give it use once, few, many or a size class.

size,D,V,J,DNA,CDR3
.,.,TRBV23-1,TRBJ2-6,TGCGCCAGCAGGATTAGCGGACTGTGCTCTGGGGCCAACGTCCTGACTTTC,CASRISGLCSGANVLTF
.,TRBD2,TRBV29-1,TRBJ2-7,TGCAGCGCCGAACTAGCGGCACAGCGTGAAGAGCAGTACTTC,CSAELAAQREEQYF
.,.,TRBV29-1,TRBJ1-1,TGCAGCGTTAGGTTATCCGCAGGGAACACCCTGATCACTGAAGCTTTCTTT,CSVRLSAGNTLITEAFF
.,.,TRBV7-2,TRBJ1-5,TGTGCCAGCAGCTTAGTAGGAGCTAGCAATCAGCCCCAGCATTTT,CASSLVGASNQPQHF
.,.,TRBV5-1,TRBJ1-2,TGCGCCAGCAGCTTGTTCACGCCAGGGGAGAGCTATGGCTACACCTTC,CASSLFTPGESYGYTF
.,.,TRBV18,TRBJ2-7,TGTGCCAGCTCACCACCGGTAGGGGGGGGAACTTCCTACGAGCAGTACTTC,CASSPPVGGGTSYEQYF
once,.,TRBV6-1,TRBJ1-2,TGTGCCGGGAGCATGCAAGGGTATGGCTACACCTTC,CAGSMQGYGYTF
.,TRBD1,TRBV5-1,TRBJ1-2,TGCGCCAGCAGTCCTCAATTGGACAGGGTAGCAGGCTACACCTTC,CASSPQLDRVAGYTF
.,.,TRBV7-9,TRBJ1-1,TGTGCCAGCAGCCCTCGTCGTAGCGGGAACACTGAAGCTTTCTTT,CASSPRRSGNTEAFF
.,.,TRBV5-1,TRBJ2-7,TGCGCCAGCAGCTTGCACGACAGATCATACGAGCAGTACTTC,CASSLHDRSYEQYF
.,TRBD1,TRBV5-4,TRBJ2-3,TGTGCCACCGGGACAGGGGGTAAGGATACGCAGTATTTT,CATGTGGKDTQYF
.,TRBD1,TRBV10-3,TRBJ2-7,TGTGCCATCCGAGGGACAGGGGGCGTCGAGCAGTACTTC,CAIRGTGGVEQYF
.,TRBD1,TRBV18,TRBJ2-1,TGTGCCAGCTCACCGTTGGACAGGGGGCTCTACAATGAGCAGTTCTTC,CASSPLDRGLYNEQFF
.,.,TRBV7-6,TRBJ1-5,TGTGCCAGCAGCACAAGTGGCAATCAGCCCCAGCATTTT,CASSTSGNQPQHF
.,.,TRBV28,TRBJ2-3,TGTGCCAGCAGTTCCCACTCGATAAACCCCGGAGATACGCAGTATTTT,CASSSHSINPGDTQYF
.,.,TRBV28,TRBJ1-5,TGTGCCAGCAGCCCCTCCGGACTGCAGAATAGCAATCAGCCCCAGCATTTT,CASSPSGLQNSNQPQHF
.,TRBD1,TRBV5-1,TRBJ2-7,TGCGCCAGCAGCTTGGGAGGGACAGGGAGCTACGAGCAGTACTTC,CASSLGGTGSYEQYF
.,TRBD1,TRBV4-1,TRBJ1-1,TGCGCCAGCAGCCAAATCAGGGGGCAGGGAACTGAAGCTTTCTTT,CASSQIRGQGTEAFF
.,TRBD1,TRBV12-5,TRBJ1-1,TGTGCTACTCAGGGGGCTGGGTACACTGAAGCTTTCTTT,CATQGAGYTEAFF
.,TRBD2,TRBV28,TRBJ2-5,TGTGCCAGCAGTCTTCCCGGGGGGGCGAAGACCCAGTACTTC,CASSLPGGAKTQYF
once,TRBD1,TRBV9,TRBJ1-4,TGTGCCAGCAGCGTAGGGGGGACAGGGGGTAATGAAAAACTGTTTTTT,CASSVGGTGGNEKLFF
.,TRBD1,TRBV25-1,TRBJ2-7,TGTGCCAGCAGCCCGGGACAGGGCAGCGAGCAGTACTTC,CASSPGQGSEQYF
once,.,TRBV19,TRBJ2-7,TGTGCCAGTAGTATACAAAAGAGAGGGGAGCAGTACTTC,CASSIQKRGEQYF
.,.,TRBV6-4,TRBJ2-1,TGTGCCAGCAGTGACTCGAAATACAGGAATGGCGATGAGCAGTTCTTC,CASSDSKYRNGDEQFF
.,.,TRBV27,TRBJ2-1,TGTGCCAGCAGTCCCTCGACTAGGGGGCATGAGCAGTTCTTC,CASSPSTRGHEQFF
once,TRBD1,TRBV29-1,TRBJ2-7,TGCAGCGCCAGAACATCAGGGACAGGGGATGACGAGCAGTACTTC,CSARTSGTGDDEQYF